These T cell receptor beta chains were read from a single sample in a study of cytomegalovirus exposure and HLA in healthy donors. The assay was immunoSEQ multiplex PCR, and TCRdb's table has in-frame clones only and misses some. The table records about 150,000 clones, 65% to 80% of them present only once. The sequencing input was PBMCs. The receptors come from a man between 35 and 55 years old in good health and CMV-seropositive. Each CDR3 is given with its conserved first and last residue. Fields, in order: clone size, D gene, J gene, V gene, CDR3 protein, CDR3 DNA. The D gene is left open where the match is weak. A row's size may be missing; if present it is once, few, many or a size class.

>few|TRBD1|TRBJ1-1|TRBV6-5
CAISEGGPDTEAFF
TGTGCCATCAGTGAAGGGGGCCCCGACACTGAAGCTTTCTTT
>.|TRBD2|TRBJ2-1|TRBV5-1
CASSPRLAVYNEQFF
TGCGCCAGCAGCCCAAGGCTAGCGGTTTACAATGAGCAGTTCTTC
>.|TRBD2|TRBJ2-7|TRBV6-1
CASSEALPGRGSYYEQYF
TGTGCCAGCAGTGAAGCGCTTCCGGGGAGGGGCTCATACTACGAGCAGTACTTC
>few|.|TRBJ2-5|TRBV28
CASSPPTRGQETQYF
TGTGCCAGCAGCCCACCCACTAGGGGGCAAGAGACCCAGTACTTC
>.|TRBD2|TRBJ2-7|TRBV7-8
CASSLDASGRGYEQYF
TGTGCCAGCAGCTTGGACGCTAGCGGGAGGGGCTACGAGCAGTACTTC
>.|.|TRBJ1-1|TRBV9
CASSKGRNTEAFF
TGTGCCAGCAGCAAGGGGCGGAACACTGAAGCTTTCTTT
>.|TRBD2|TRBJ2-3|TRBV2
CASSSSSGSTDTQYF
TGTGCCAGCAGCTCATCTAGCGGGAGCACAGATACGCAGTATTTT
>.|TRBD2|TRBJ2-1|TRBV7-2
CASSFLLAGSYNEQFF
TGTGCCAGCAGCTTTTTATTAGCGGGAAGCTACAATGAGCAGTTCTTC
>.|.|TRBJ2-7|TRBV27
CASSLAGAYEQYF
TGTGCCAGCAGTTTAGCGGGGGCGTACGAGCAGTACTTC
>.|.|TRBJ2-7|TRBV27
CASSLREGYEQYF
TGTGCCAGCAGTTTACGTGAGGGCTACGAGCAGTACTTC
>.|.|TRBJ2-3|TRBV19
CASSIGGTDTQYF
TGTGCCAGTAGTATTGGAGGCACAGATACGCAGTATTTT
>.|.|TRBJ2-1|TRBV28
CASSINNEQFF
TGTGCCAGCTCTATAAACAATGAGCAGTTCTTC
>.|.|TRBJ2-7|TRBV13
CASSWGVGEQYF
TGTGCCAGCAGCTGGGGGGTCGGCGAGCAGTACTTC
>.|.|TRBJ2-3|TRBV30
CAWRLAATDTQYF
TGTGCCTGGAGACTAGCAGCCACAGATACGCAGTATTTT
>.|.|TRBJ2-7|TRBV21-1
CASSSTENF
TGTGCCAGCAGCAGCACCGAGAACTTC
>.|TRBD2|TRBJ2-4|TRBV5-4
CASSGTSGDIQYF
TGTGCCAGCAGCGGAACTAGCGGGGACATTCAGTACTTC
>.|.|TRBJ2-1|TRBV14
CASSPGLLDEQFF
TGTGCCAGCAGCCCGGGACTCCTGGATGAGCAGTTCTTC
>few|TRBD2|TRBJ2-1|TRBV19
CASSRGLLYNEQFF
TGTGCCAGTAGTAGGGGACTACTTTACAATGAGCAGTTCTTC
>few|.|TRBJ2-1|TRBV7-9
CASSLRAGGYNEQFF
TGTGCCAGCAGCTTACGGGCAGGGGGGTACAATGAGCAGTTCTTC
>.|.|TRBJ2-7|TRBV7-9
CSSSHNEEQYF
TGTTCCAGCAGCCATAATGAGGAGCAGTACTTC
>.|.|TRBJ2-7|TRBV27
CASSLVLAGLYEQYF
TGTGCCAGCAGTTTAGTCCTTGCGGGACTCTACGAGCAGTACTTC
>.|TRBD2|TRBJ2-6|TRBV19
CASSRTSGRAGANVLTF
TGTGCCAGTAGCCGGACTAGCGGGAGAGCCGGGGCCAACGTCCTGACTTTC
>once|TRBD2|TRBJ2-2|TRBV15
CATSRDLLAGAGELFF
TGTGCCACCAGCAGAGACCTACTAGCGGGAGCCGGGGAGCTGTTTTTT
>.|.|TRBJ2-1|TRBV4-2
CASSQGTPDEQFF
TGTGCCAGCAGCCAAGGGACTCCCGATGAGCAGTTCTTC
>.|.|TRBJ1-5|TRBV5-5
CASSQGVSNQPQHF
TGTGCCAGCAGCCAAGGGGTCAGCAATCAGCCCCAGCATTTT
>.|.|TRBJ1-1|TRBV27
CASSRTEMNTEAFF
TGTGCCAGCAGTAGGACAGAAATGAACACTGAAGCTTTCTTT
>.|TRBD1|TRBJ1-1|TRBV11-2
CASSFLMSTGTPVEAFF
TGTGCCAGCAGTTTCCTAATGTCGACAGGGACACCCGTTGAAGCTTTCTTT
>once|TRBD2|TRBJ2-1|TRBV27
CASSHTSAGEQFF
TGTGCCAGCAGTCACACTAGCGCTGGTGAGCAGTTCTTC
>few|.|TRBJ1-4|TRBV19
CASKDHLGSREKLFF
TGTGCCAGTAAGGATCATCTCGGGTCCCGGGAAAAACTGTTTTTT
>few|TRBD2|TRBJ2-7|TRBV19
CASSRTSGAYEQYF
TGTGCCAGTAGTCGGACTAGCGGGGCCTACGAGCAGTACTTC
>.|.|TRBJ1-2|TRBV5-1
CASSFDRYGYTF
TGCGCCAGCAGCTTTGACAGATATGGCTACACCTTC
>.|TRBD1|TRBJ2-4|TRBV12-5
CASGLGTGAKNIQYF
TGTGCTAGTGGTTTGGGGACAGGAGCCAAAAACATTCAGTACTTC
>.|TRBD1|TRBJ2-7|TRBV7-3
CASSPPGQEIYEQYF
TGTGCCAGCAGCCCTCCGGGACAGGAGATTTACGAGCAGTACTTC
>.|.|TRBJ2-5|TRBV30
CAWSTSRETQYF
TGTGCCTGGAGTACTAGCAGGGAGACCCAGTACTTC
>few|TRBD1|TRBJ2-3|TRBV15
CATSRGPTGIDTQYF
TGTGCCACCAGCAGAGGACCGACAGGGATCGATACGCAGTATTTT
>.|TRBD2|TRBJ2-2|TRBV29-1
CSVEWTSALAGGELFF
TGCAGCGTTGAGTGGACTAGCGCACTCGCCGGCGGGGAGCTGTTTTTT
>few|.|TRBJ1-1|TRBV7-8
CASSLSGVEPGAGAFF
TGTGCCAGCAGCTTATCAGGGGTCGAGCCTGGGGCCGGAGCTTTCTTT
>.|.|TRBJ2-3|TRBV5-1
CATSLTGMGTDTQYF
TGCGCCACCTCTTTAACAGGGATGGGCACAGATACGCAGTATTTT
>.|.|TRBJ2-1|TRBV29-1
CSVEVQGPDEQFF
TGCAGCGTTGAAGTCCAGGGCCCGGATGAGCAGTTCTTC
>.|TRBD1|TRBJ1-2|TRBV2
CATRAQQGYGYTF
TGTGCCACCAGGGCCCAACAGGGGTATGGCTACACCTTC
>.|TRBD1|TRBJ2-1|TRBV9
CASSPGQESSYNEQFF
TGTGCCAGCAGCCCCGGACAGGAGTCGTCCTACAATGAGCAGTTCTTC
>.|.|TRBJ2-7|TRBV29-1
CSVYGSSYEQYF
TGCAGCGTGTACGGGAGCTCCTACGAGCAGTACTTC
>.|.|TRBJ1-2|TRBV5-1
CASSLGGWGADGYTF
TGCGCCAGCAGCTTGGGGGGATGGGGCGCGGATGGCTACACCTTC
>once|TRBD1|TRBJ1-5|TRBV6-5
CASSQGAGQPQHF
TGTGCCAGCAGTCAGGGGGCGGGACAGCCCCAGCATTTT
>.|.|TRBJ2-7|TRBV5-1
CASSLGGYEQYF
TGCGCCAGCAGCTTGGGAGGTTACGAGCAGTACTTC
>.|.|TRBJ2-3|TRBV7-2
CASSPRRVSTDTQYF
TGTGCCAGCAGCCCCCGACGGGTCAGCACAGATACGCAGTATTTT
>.|TRBD2|TRBJ2-1|TRBV11-2
CASSFGLAVNEQFF
TGTGCCAGCAGCTTTGGCCTAGCGGTCAATGAGCAGTTCTTC
>.|.|TRBJ2-5|TRBV29-1
CSVDVPRETQYF
TGCAGCGTTGATGTTCCCAGGGAGACCCAGTACTTC
>.|.|TRBJ1-2|TRBV7-9
CASIPDPGAQGGYTF
TGTGCCAGCATCCCAGACCCAGGGGCCCAGGGGGGCTACACCTTC
>.|TRBD1|TRBJ1-1|TRBV28
CASSSIDRVPTKNTEAFF
TGTGCCAGCAGTTCAATCGACAGGGTCCCTACTAAGAACACTGAAGCTTTCTTT
>.|TRBD1|TRBJ1-2|TRBV27
CASTRSGTGNGYTF
TGTGCCAGCACCAGGAGTGGGACAGGGAATGGCTACACCTTC